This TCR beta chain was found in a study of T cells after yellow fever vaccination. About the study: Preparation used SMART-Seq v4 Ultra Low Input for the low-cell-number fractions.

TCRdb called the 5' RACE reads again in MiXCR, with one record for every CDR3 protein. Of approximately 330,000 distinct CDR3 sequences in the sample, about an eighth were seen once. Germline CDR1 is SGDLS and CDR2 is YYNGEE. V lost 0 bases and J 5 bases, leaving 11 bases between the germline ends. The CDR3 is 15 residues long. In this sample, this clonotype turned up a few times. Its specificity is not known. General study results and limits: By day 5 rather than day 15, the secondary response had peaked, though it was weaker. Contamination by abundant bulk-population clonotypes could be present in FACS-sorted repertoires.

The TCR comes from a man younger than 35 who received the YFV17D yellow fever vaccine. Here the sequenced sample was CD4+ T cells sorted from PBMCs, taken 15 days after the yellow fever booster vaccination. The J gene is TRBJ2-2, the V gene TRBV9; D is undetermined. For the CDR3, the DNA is TGTGCCAGCAGCGTAGGCGCAGGAAAAACCGGGGAGCTGTTTTTT. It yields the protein CASSVGAGKTGELFF. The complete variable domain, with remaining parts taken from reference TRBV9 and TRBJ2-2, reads DSGVTQTPKHLITATGQRVTLRCSPRSGDLSVYWYQQSLDQGLQFLIQYYNGEERAKGNILERFSAQQFPDLHSELNLSSLELGDSALYFCASSVGAGKTGELFFGEGSRLTVL.